This TCR beta chain was recovered during a study of blood T cell repertoires in COVID-19. On the study more broadly: Sample material is recorded as cDNA or gDNA derived from T cells, B-cell-depleted T cells, or PBMCs.

In the source study's methods: By means of reference gene primer amplification, nucleated cell counts were estimated. Assay used: immunoSEQ multiplex PCR; TCRdb lists only in-frame clones, some missing. The V and J calls and clone size were taken over from that table, and D and trimming were inferred from the DNA. The data contain roughly 120,000 clones, 70% to 80% of them seen just once; the ten biggest clones take up around 5.9%. The V end lost 3 bases, the J end lost 10 bases, and 15 bases lay between the germline ends. This CDR3 spans 13 amino acids. From germline, CDR1 is GTSNPN and CDR2 SVGIG (reference sequence).

Sequenced input: peripheral blood. The chain combines TRBV30 with TRBJ1-4; tentative D call: TRBD1 (5 bases). The sequence was collected from a man aged 65 to 85 with acute or convalescent COVID-19. This CDR3 reads CAWRGQGAGKLFF. The CDR3 DNA sequence: TGTGCCTGGAGGGGTCAGGGTGCCGGAAAACTGTTTTTT.